Reported below is one T cell receptor beta chain. Both 60 Vbeta primers and 13 Jbeta primers went into the PCR. Sequencing was performed with immunoSEQ multiplex PCR; in TCRdb, only in-frame clones are kept and a portion is missing. The profile covers roughly 110,000 clones, with around 76% appearing a single time and roughly 6% taken by the ten largest. This sample is part of a study of cytomegalovirus exposure and HLA in healthy donors. This CDR3 is 15 amino acids long. Trimming took off 3 bases at V and 6 bases at J, with 18 bases between the two ends. Looked up from germline, CDR1 is SGHTA and CDR2 is FQGNSA.

The TCR comes from a woman aged 50 to 60 in good health and CMV-seropositive. The J gene is TRBJ2-7, the V gene TRBV7-2, with D perhaps matching TRBD2 (6 bases). The material sequenced was PBMCs. CDR3: CASSFTGDSLPEQYF. CDR3 coding DNA: TGTGCCAGCAGCTTCACGGGGGACTCCTTGCCCGAGCAGTACTTC.